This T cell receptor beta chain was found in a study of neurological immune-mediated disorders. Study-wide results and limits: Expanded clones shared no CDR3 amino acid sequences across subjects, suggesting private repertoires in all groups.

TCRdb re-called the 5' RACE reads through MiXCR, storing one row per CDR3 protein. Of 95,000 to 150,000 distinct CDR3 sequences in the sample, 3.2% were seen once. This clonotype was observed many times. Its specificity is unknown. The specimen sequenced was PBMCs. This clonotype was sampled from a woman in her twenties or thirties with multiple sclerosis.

The CDR3 loop is CASSYSRWNSKFYNSPLHF. Written as DNA, the CDR3 is TGTGCCAGCAGTTACTCGAGATGGAACAGCAAATTCTATAATTCACCCCTCCACTTT. The V call is TRBV6-2 or TRBV6-3, the J call TRBJ1-6; D is undetermined. The germline V gene encodes CDR1 MNHEY and CDR2 SVGEGT. Between the trimmed V and J ends, which lost 0 bases and 3 bases, there was a span of 18 bases. The CDR3 is made up of 19 amino acids.